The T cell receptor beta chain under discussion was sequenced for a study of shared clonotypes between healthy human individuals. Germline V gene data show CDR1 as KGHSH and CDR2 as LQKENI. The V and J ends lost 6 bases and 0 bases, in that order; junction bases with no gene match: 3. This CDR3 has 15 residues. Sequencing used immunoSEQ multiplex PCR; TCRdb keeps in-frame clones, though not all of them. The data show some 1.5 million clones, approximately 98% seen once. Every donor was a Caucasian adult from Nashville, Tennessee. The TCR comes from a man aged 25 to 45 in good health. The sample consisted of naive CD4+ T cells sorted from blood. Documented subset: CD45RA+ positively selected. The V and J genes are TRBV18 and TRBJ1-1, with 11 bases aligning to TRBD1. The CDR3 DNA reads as TGTGCCAGCTCGTGGACAGGGGGCCTGAACACTGAAGCTTTCTTT. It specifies CASSWTGGLNTEAFF. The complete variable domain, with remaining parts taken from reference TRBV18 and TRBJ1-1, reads NAGVMQNPRHLVRRRGQEARLRCSPMKGHSHVYWYRQLPEEGLKFMVYLQKENIIDESGMPKERFSAEFPKEGPSILRIQQVVRGDSAAYFCASSWTGGLNTEAFFGQGTRLTVV.